A selection of T cell receptor beta chains follows, all from one sample in a study of T cell clones after liver transplantation. Here immunoSEQ multiplex PCR was the method, and the copy in TCRdb shows in-frame clones only, minus some. The sample has tens of thousands of clones, 75% to 85% seen once. Sequencing was performed on CD4+ T cells from blood, taken 12 months after liver transplant. The receptors derive from a human patient who received a liver transplant. Some T cells may originate from the graft donor. The CDR3 runs from the conserved cysteine through the conserved F or W. A D gene is named only where the DNA matches it firmly. Only part of the rows carry a size: once, few, many, or a class if the clone is expanded.

V: TRBV18
size: few
J: TRBJ2-7
D: .
CDR3: CASSPDAIYEQYF
DNA: TGTGCCAGCTCACCGGACGCCATCTACGAGCAGTACTTC

V: TRBV7-9
size: .
J: TRBJ2-3
D: .
CDR3: CASSLGTGTDTQYF
DNA: TGTGCCAGCAGCTTGGGAACGGGCACAGATACGCAGTATTTT

V: TRBV10-3
size: once
J: TRBJ1-1
D: .
CDR3: CASKLNTEAFF
DNA: TGTGCCTCAAAGCTGAACACTGAAGCTTTCTTT

V: TRBV6-1
size: .
J: TRBJ1-5
D: .
CDR3: CASSEGAGAQPQHF
DNA: TGTGCCAGCAGTGAAGGGGCAGGGGCACAGCCCCAGCATTTT

V: TRBV18
size: .
J: TRBJ1-1
D: .
CDR3: CASSLQIENTEAFF
DNA: TGTGCCAGCTCCCTACAGATCGAGAACACTGAAGCTTTCTTT

V: TRBV11-2
size: .
J: TRBJ2-1
D: TRBD2
CDR3: CASSLSTSGSLFYNEQFF
DNA: TGTGCCAGCAGCTTAAGTACTAGCGGGAGCCTTTTCTACAATGAGCAGTTCTTC

V: TRBV7-2
size: .
J: TRBJ2-3
D: .
CDR3: CASSLVFGKDTQYF
DNA: TGTGCCAGCAGCTTAGTTTTTGGGAAGGATACGCAGTATTTT

V: TRBV5-4
size: .
J: TRBJ1-1
D: TRBD1
CDR3: CASSEDRGGAFF
DNA: TGTGCCAGCAGCGAAGACAGGGGGGGAGCTTTCTTT

V: TRBV6-1
size: .
J: TRBJ1-5
D: .
CDR3: CTSSDRVLWETNQPQHF
DNA: TGTACCAGCAGTGATCGCGTCCTCTGGGAGACCAATCAGCCCCAGCATTTT

V: TRBV6-5
size: .
J: TRBJ2-7
D: .
CDR3: CASKGNSYEQYF
DNA: TGTGCCAGCAAAGGTAACTCCTACGAGCAGTACTTC

V: TRBV29-1
size: few
J: TRBJ2-6
D: .
CDR3: CSALVLISGANVLTF
DNA: TGCAGCGCCCTTGTACTGATCTCTGGGGCCAACGTCCTGACTTTC

V: TRBV18
size: .
J: TRBJ1-2
D: .
CDR3: CASSPSLTEANYGYTF
DNA: TGTGCCAGCTCACCAAGTCTCACGGAAGCTAACTATGGCTACACCTTC

V: TRBV19
size: .
J: TRBJ2-3
D: .
CDR3: CASSYKTSPGMNTQYF
DNA: TGTGCCAGTAGTTACAAAACCTCTCCGGGAATGAATACGCAGTATTTT

V: TRBV9
size: .
J: TRBJ1-4
D: .
CDR3: CASSVSQAGKLFF
DNA: TGTGCCAGCAGCGTATCCCAGGCCGGAAAACTGTTTTTT

V: TRBV5-5
size: .
J: TRBJ1-4
D: .
CDR3: CASSLVTATNEKLFF
DNA: TGTGCCAGCAGCCTGGTGACAGCAACTAATGAAAAACTGTTTTTT

V: TRBV7-3
size: .
J: TRBJ1-2
D: .
CDR3: CVSSLTGNYGYTF
DNA: TGTGTCAGCAGCTTAACAGGGAACTATGGCTACACCTTC

V: TRBV4-3
size: .
J: TRBJ2-3
D: TRBD2
CDR3: CASSQEGLNTDTQYF
DNA: TGCGCCAGCAGCCAAGAGGGACTAAACACAGATACGCAGTATTTT

V: TRBV7-2
size: few
J: TRBJ1-3
D: .
CDR3: CASASRGSGNTIYF
DNA: TGTGCCAGCGCCAGCAGGGGATCTGGAAACACCATATATTTT

V: TRBV18
size: .
J: TRBJ1-1
D: TRBD1
CDR3: CASSLRQGDLGTEAFF
DNA: TGTGCCAGCTCACTGAGACAGGGGGATTTGGGTACTGAAGCTTTCTTT

V: TRBV29-1
size: .
J: TRBJ2-1
D: .
CDR3: CSVELGSEQFF
DNA: TGCAGCGTTGAATTAGGATCCGAGCAGTTCTTC

V: TRBV18
size: .
J: TRBJ2-2
D: TRBD2
CDR3: CASSPASGANTGELFF
DNA: TGTGCCAGCTCACCTGCTAGCGGCGCGAACACCGGGGAGCTGTTTTTT

V: TRBV9
size: .
J: TRBJ2-1
D: .
CDR3: CASSVNPYNEQFF
DNA: TGTGCCAGCAGCGTAAATCCGTACAATGAGCAGTTCTTC

V: TRBV4-3
size: .
J: TRBJ1-2
D: .
CDR3: CASSQEGSGGLGYTF
DNA: TGCGCCAGCAGCCAAGAAGGGTCCGGGGGGCTTGGCTACACCTTC

V: TRBV6-1
size: .
J: TRBJ2-7
D: .
CDR3: CASSEGHLAGSHYEQYF
DNA: TGTGCCAGCAGTGAAGGACACTTGGCAGGGAGTCACTACGAGCAGTACTTC

V: TRBV7-6
size: .
J: TRBJ2-2
D: .
CDR3: CASSVGANTGELFF
DNA: TGTGCCAGCAGTGTGGGGGCAAACACCGGGGAGCTGTTTTTT

V: TRBV1
size: .
J: TRBJ2-3
D: .
CDR3: CTSSQDQNMGRTPPNTQYF
DNA: TGCACCAGCAGCCAAGATCAGAATATGGGGAGGACACCCCCTAATACGCAGTATTTT

V: TRBV25-1
size: .
J: TRBJ2-7
D: TRBD2
CDR3: CASSEGTSGSYEQYF
DNA: TGTGCCAGCAGTGAGGGGACTAGCGGCTCCTACGAGCAGTACTTC

V: TRBV2
size: once
J: TRBJ2-3
D: .
CDR3: CASSVTLVDTQYF
DNA: TGTGCCAGCAGTGTAACTTTGGTAGATACGCAGTATTTT